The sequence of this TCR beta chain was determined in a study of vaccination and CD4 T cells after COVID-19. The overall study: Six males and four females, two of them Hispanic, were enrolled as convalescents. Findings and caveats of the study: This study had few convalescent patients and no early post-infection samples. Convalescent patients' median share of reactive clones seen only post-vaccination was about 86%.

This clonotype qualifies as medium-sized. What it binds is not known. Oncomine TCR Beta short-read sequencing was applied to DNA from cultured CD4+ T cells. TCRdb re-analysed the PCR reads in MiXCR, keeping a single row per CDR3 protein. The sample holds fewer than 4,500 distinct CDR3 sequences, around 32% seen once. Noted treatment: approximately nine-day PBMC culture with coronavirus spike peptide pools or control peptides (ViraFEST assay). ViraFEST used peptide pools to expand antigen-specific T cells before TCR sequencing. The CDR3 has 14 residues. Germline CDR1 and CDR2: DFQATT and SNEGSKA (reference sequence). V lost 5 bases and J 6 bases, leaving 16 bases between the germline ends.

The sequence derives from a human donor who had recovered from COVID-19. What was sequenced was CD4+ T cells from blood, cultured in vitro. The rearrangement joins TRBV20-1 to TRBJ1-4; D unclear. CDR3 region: CSALVSPNYEKLFF. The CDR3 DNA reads TGCAGTGCTCTAGTCTCTCCTAACTATGAAAAACTGTTTTTT.